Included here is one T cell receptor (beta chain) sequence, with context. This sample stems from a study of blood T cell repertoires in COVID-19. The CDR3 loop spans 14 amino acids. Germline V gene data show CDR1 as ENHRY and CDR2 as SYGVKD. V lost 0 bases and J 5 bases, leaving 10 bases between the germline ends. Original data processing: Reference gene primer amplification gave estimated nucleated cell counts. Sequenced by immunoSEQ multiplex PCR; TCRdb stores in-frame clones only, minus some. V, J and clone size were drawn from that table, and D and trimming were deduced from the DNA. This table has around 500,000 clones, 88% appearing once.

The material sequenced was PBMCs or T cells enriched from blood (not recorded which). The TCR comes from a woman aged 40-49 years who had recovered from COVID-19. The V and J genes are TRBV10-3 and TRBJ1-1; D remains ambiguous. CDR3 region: CAISESNSGTEAFF. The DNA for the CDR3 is TGTGCCATCAGTGAGTCAAACAGTGGTACTGAAGCTTTCTTT.